The 15 T cell receptor beta chains presented below share a single source sample, sequenced in a study of graft-versus-host responses after intestinal transplantation (dated by TCRdb to the early 2020s). According to the study, the label for this sample's time point signals: cells obtained before transplantation from donor or recipient. What these receptors recognize is not known. Receptor libraries were prepared by the immunoSEQ multiplex PCR assay. Entries here come from immuneACCESS through TCRdb and include only in-frame sequences with V and J called. Some clones fail to appear in such tables; in the studies checked, an unresolved V gene covers under half of the shortfall, and the cause of the remainder is unknown. In this sample the table shows 100,000 to 120,000 clones, about 94% of which occur a single time. Together, the top ten hold roughly 0.5% of the sample. This specimen was unstimulated CD8+ T cells sorted from spleen or lymph node cells, taken before intestinal transplant. All receptors come from a human donor who received an intestinal transplant.

The chain couples TRBV28 to TRBJ2-7, with 7 bases aligning to TRBD1. Per germline, CDR1 MDHEN and CDR2 SYDVKM. This CDR3 is 15 amino acids long. The V segment lost 4 bases and the J segment 1 base; nucleotides outside the gene matches: 7. DNA for the CDR3: TGTGCCAGCAGTTGCGCCAGACAGGGATCCTACGAGCAGTACTTC. This translates into CASSCARQGSYEQYF.

The chain couples TRBV7-9 to TRBJ2-7; 7 nucleotides agree with TRBD2. Germline V CDR1 and CDR2: SEHNR, FQNEAQ (reference sequence). Losses at the gene ends were 7 bases for V and 6 bases for J; bases not matched to a gene: 12. The CDR3 runs 14 residues. CDR3 region: CASTGGLVSGEQYF. As DNA, the CDR3 is TGTGCCAGCACCGGAGGACTAGTTAGCGGCGAGCAGTACTTC.

The chain joins TRBV28 to TRBJ2-5; 13 bases align to TRBD2. J gave up 4 bases and V 3 bases, and 5 bases lay outside the gene matches. The CDR3 has 16 residues. Germline V lookup: CDR1 MDHEN, CDR2 SYDVKM. CDR3 nucleotide sequence: TGTGCCAGCAGTTTTCGGACTAGCGGGAGTGGAGAGACCCAGTACTTC. This translates into CASSFRTSGSGETQYF. Filled out from reference TRBV28 and TRBJ2-5, the complete variable domain reads DVKVTQSSRYLVKRTGEKVFLECVQDMDHENMFWYRQDPGLGLRLIYFSYDVKMKEKGDIPEGYSVSREKKERFSLILESASTNQTSMYLCASSFRTSGSGETQYFGPGTRLLVL.

The chain uses TRBV19 and TRBJ1-5; no reliable D call. Germline V CDR1 and CDR2: LNHDA, SQIVND (reference sequence). CDR3 length: 13 amino acids. Trimming removed 6 bases from V and 0 bases from J, with 6 bases in between. CDR3 loop: CASSQRSNQPQHF. In DNA form, the CDR3 reads TGTGCCAGTAGCCAGCGTAGCAATCAGCCCCAGCATTTT. The variable domain in full, with the rest retrieved from reference TRBV19 and TRBJ1-5, is DGGITQSPKYLFRKEGQNVTLSCEQNLNHDAMYWYRQDPGQGLRLIYYSQIVNDFQKGDIAEGYSVSREKKESFPLTVTSAQKNPTAFYLCASSQRSNQPQHFGDGTRLSIL.

V usage is TRBV30 and J usage is TRBJ2-1; D is uncertain. V lost 5 bases and J lost 7, with 9 bases in between. Germline lookup yields CDR1 GTSNPN and CDR2 SVGIG (reference sequence). The CDR3 is 11 residues long. The CDR3 loop is CAWEHVNEQFF. In DNA, the CDR3 is TGTGCCTGGGAACACGTGAATGAGCAGTTCTTC.

The chain employs TRBV4-1 and TRBJ2-3; 7 bases fit TRBD1. Per the germline V gene, CDR1 is MGHRA and CDR2 is YSYEKL. V gave up 10 bases and J gave up 5 bases; unmatched junction bases: 9. The CDR3 contains 13 residues. Written as DNA, the CDR3 is TGCGCCACTGGACAGGCCCAGGGAGATACGCAGTATTTT. It encodes CATGQAQGDTQYF.

The chain combines TRBV5-8 with TRBJ2-1; 13 nucleotides agree with TRBD2. The V and J ends lost 4 bases and 5 bases, in that order; junction bases with no gene match: 6. The CDR3 sequence is 16 residues long. Germline V gene lookup returns CDR1 SGHTS and CDR2 YDEGEE. CDR3 sequence reads: CASSPGLAGVDNEQFF. The DNA of the CDR3 is TGTGCCAGCAGCCCAGGACTAGCGGGAGTTGACAATGAGCAGTTCTTC.

The chain has TRBV7-9 and TRBJ1-2; no reliable D call. Looked up from germline, CDR1 is SEHNR and CDR2 is FQNEAQ (reference sequence). V was clipped by 1 base and J by 8 bases, with 17 bases between them. This CDR3 is built from 15 residues. The CDR3 here is CASSLGDTTTLGYTF. DNA for the CDR3: TGTGCCAGCAGCTTAGGAGACACTACGACCCTAGGCTACACCTTC.

The table lists this clone with a count of one. The CDR3 loop is CASSLDTGSPSSYEQYF. CDR3 in DNA: TGTGCCAGCAGCCTAGATACCGGGAGCCCGTCAAGCTACGAGCAGTACTTC. This rearrangement joins TRBV5-8 to TRBJ2-7; the D gene is possibly TRBD2 (6 bases). CDR1 is SGHTS, CDR2 YDEGEE, per germline. The CDR3 loop spans 17 amino acids. The germline V and J ends were trimmed by 4 bases and 3 bases, with 23 bases remaining between them.

The J gene is TRBJ2-7, the V gene TRBV5-1, with 10 bases lining up with TRBD1. The germline V gene encodes CDR1 SGHRS and CDR2 YFSETQ. The CDR3 length is 14 residues. V lost 3 bases and J lost 0; bases outside the gene matches: 0. CDR3 in amino acids: CASSWTGGSYEQYF. The CDR3 region has the DNA TGCGCCAGCAGCTGGACAGGGGGCTCCTACGAGCAGTACTTC.

The chain employs TRBV7-6 and TRBJ2-2, with TRBD2 matching over 9 bases. This CDR3 is built from 17 residues. Germline V gene lookup returns CDR1 SGHVS and CDR2 FNYEAQ. V lost 6 bases and J lost 0; bases outside the gene matches: 8. CDR3 coding DNA: TGTGCCAGCAGTCATAGGGCTAGCGGGGCGAACACCGGGGAGCTGTTTTTT. Translation: CASSHRASGANTGELFF.

This clone was counted once. The gene calls are TRBV28 and TRBJ2-5; D may be TRBD2 (6 bases). The J call is in doubt because the DNA end fits TRBJ2-7 better. CDR3 size: 15 residues. Germline V lookup: CDR1 MDHEN, CDR2 SYDVKM. This CDR3 reads CASSSFQEGIYEQYF. The CDR3 region has the DNA TGTGCCAGCAGTTCCTTCCAGGAGGGGATCTACGAGCAGTACTTC.

CDR3 region: CASSLSGRSAEAFF. In DNA, the CDR3 is TGCGCCAGCAGCTTGTCGGGTAGGAGTGCTGAAGCTTTCTTT. The J gene is TRBJ1-1, the V gene TRBV5-1; D gene ambiguous. Germline values: CDR1 SGHRS, CDR2 YFSETQ. Trimming pared 1 base from V and 6 bases from J, leaving 13 bases between. This CDR3 region has 14 residues.

With respect to this clone: One end of the junction varies from germline; a read error may be responsible. This chain links TRBV6-5 with TRBJ2-5; 7 bases are shared with TRBD2. Germline CDR1 is MNHEY and CDR2 is SVGAGI. This CDR3 region has 16 residues. CDR3 loop: CASSYFAGEGRPPLNF. The CDR3, as DNA: TGTGCCAGCAGTTACTTTGCGGGAGAAGGGAGGCCCCCTTTAAACTTC.

This chain joins TRBV5-1 and TRBJ1-5; TRBD1 matches at 7 bases. The V and J ends lost 3 bases and 6 bases, in that order; junction bases with no gene match: 9. The length of the CDR3 is 15 residues. Germline-derived CDR1 and CDR2 are SGHRS and YFSETQ. CDR3 sequence reads: CASSSRQGPSQPQHF. In DNA form, the CDR3 reads TGCGCCAGCAGCTCCCGACAGGGCCCCAGTCAGCCCCAGCATTTT. The complete variable domain, with remaining parts taken from reference TRBV5-1 and TRBJ1-5, reads KAGVTQTPRYLIKTRGQQVTLSCSPISGHRSVSWYQQTPGQGLQFLFEYFSETQRNKGNFPGRFSGRQFSNSRSEMNVSTLELGDSALYLCASSSRQGPSQPQHFGDGTRLSIL.